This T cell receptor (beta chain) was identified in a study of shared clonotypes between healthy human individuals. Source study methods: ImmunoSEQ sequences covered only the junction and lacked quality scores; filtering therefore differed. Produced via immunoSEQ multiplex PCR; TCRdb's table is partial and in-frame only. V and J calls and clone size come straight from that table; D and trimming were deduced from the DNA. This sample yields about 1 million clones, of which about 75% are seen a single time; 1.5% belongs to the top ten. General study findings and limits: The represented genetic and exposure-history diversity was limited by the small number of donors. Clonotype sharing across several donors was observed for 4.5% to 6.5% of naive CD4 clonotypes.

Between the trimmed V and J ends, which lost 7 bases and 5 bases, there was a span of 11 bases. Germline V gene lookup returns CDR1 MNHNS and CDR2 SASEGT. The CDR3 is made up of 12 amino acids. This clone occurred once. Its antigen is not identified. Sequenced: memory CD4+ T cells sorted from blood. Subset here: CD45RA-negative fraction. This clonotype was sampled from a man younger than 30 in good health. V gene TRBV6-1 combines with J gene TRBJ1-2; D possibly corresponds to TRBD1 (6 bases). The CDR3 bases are TGTGCCAGCACAGGGGTTAGGTATGGCTACACCTTC. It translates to CASTGVRYGYTF.